The rows below give T cell receptor beta chains drawn from one sample of a study of a mutant IDH1 vaccine in newly diagnosed glioma. Generated by immunoSEQ multiplex PCR, the TCRdb table keeps only in-frame clones and is missing some. The table shows 30,000 to 40,000 clones, with 87% occurring only once. These receptors have no identified antigens. This specimen was PBMCs, taken from a glioma patient whose treatment included an IDH1 peptide vaccine. These TCRs come from a woman aged 25-40 years with glioma. Both conserved end residues are part of each CDR3. Each record gives: V gene, clone size, J gene, CDR3 protein. Where a row states a size, it is once, few, many or the class of an expanded clone; other rows omit it.

v_call: TRBV4-3; clone_size: NA; j_call: TRBJ2-5; cdr3_aa: CASSQVAGATETQYF
v_call: TRBV2; clone_size: NA; j_call: TRBJ2-7; cdr3_aa: CASSEAWSRRGPYEQYF
v_call: TRBV19; clone_size: few; j_call: TRBJ1-3; cdr3_aa: CASSSTGGTGNTIYF
v_call: TRBV2; clone_size: NA; j_call: TRBJ2-3; cdr3_aa: CASSESRGGPDTQYF
v_call: TRBV5-5; clone_size: NA; j_call: TRBJ1-5; cdr3_aa: CASSLYRDNQPQHF
v_call: TRBV19; clone_size: once; j_call: TRBJ2-3; cdr3_aa: CASSIAGGPSTDTQYF
v_call: TRBV9; clone_size: NA; j_call: TRBJ1-1; cdr3_aa: CASSPGLNTEAFF
v_call: TRBV19; clone_size: once; j_call: TRBJ2-2; cdr3_aa: CASRSYGDTGELFF
v_call: TRBV4-2; clone_size: NA; j_call: TRBJ1-4; cdr3_aa: CASSQDRGPVEKLFF
v_call: TRBV27; clone_size: once; j_call: TRBJ1-4; cdr3_aa: CASSSPEKGGKLFF
v_call: TRBV4-2; clone_size: NA; j_call: TRBJ1-1; cdr3_aa: CASSHTLGGGTEAFF
v_call: TRBV18; clone_size: once; j_call: TRBJ2-7; cdr3_aa: CASSPEDSSSYEQYF
v_call: TRBV10-3; clone_size: NA; j_call: TRBJ2-3; cdr3_aa: CAISESEDTQYF
v_call: TRBV4-1; clone_size: NA; j_call: TRBJ2-1; cdr3_aa: CASSQENRPTYNEQFF
v_call: TRBV7-3; clone_size: NA; j_call: TRBJ2-2; cdr3_aa: CASRSGGVTGELFF
v_call: TRBV7-8; clone_size: NA; j_call: TRBJ1-3; cdr3_aa: CASTPYEVTAGNTIYF
v_call: TRBV4-2; clone_size: NA; j_call: TRBJ1-4; cdr3_aa: CASSQGGTGLLNEKLFF
v_call: TRBV5-6; clone_size: NA; j_call: TRBJ2-7; cdr3_aa: CASSLFTGLSYEQYF
v_call: TRBV5-4; clone_size: large; j_call: TRBJ1-4; cdr3_aa: CASSSNRGLDEKLFF
v_call: TRBV19; clone_size: NA; j_call: TRBJ2-7; cdr3_aa: CASSTLQSYEQYF
v_call: TRBV7-8; clone_size: NA; j_call: TRBJ1-1; cdr3_aa: CASSSRTDMNTEAFF
v_call: TRBV7-9; clone_size: NA; j_call: TRBJ1-2; cdr3_aa: CASSFDRGSNYGYTF
v_call: TRBV7-9; clone_size: NA; j_call: TRBJ2-1; cdr3_aa: CASSRSNEQFF
v_call: TRBV25-1; clone_size: NA; j_call: TRBJ1-2; cdr3_aa: CASSDALGARYTF
v_call: TRBV6-1; clone_size: NA; j_call: TRBJ1-5; cdr3_aa: CASSEDDQPQHF
v_call: TRBV4-3; clone_size: NA; j_call: TRBJ2-7; cdr3_aa: CASSQSLAGRSYEQYF
v_call: TRBV18; clone_size: NA; j_call: TRBJ1-2; cdr3_aa: CASSPITGINYGYTF
v_call: TRBV5-6; clone_size: NA; j_call: TRBJ1-4; cdr3_aa: CASSLVGYEKLFF
v_call: TRBV4-1; clone_size: NA; j_call: TRBJ2-6; cdr3_aa: CASSQGYSGANVLTF
v_call: TRBV14; clone_size: NA; j_call: TRBJ1-5; cdr3_aa: CASSLEPAGPQHF
v_call: TRBV19; clone_size: NA; j_call: TRBJ2-3; cdr3_aa: CASSLQAGGTDTQYF
v_call: TRBV7-2; clone_size: NA; j_call: TRBJ2-7; cdr3_aa: CASSRTLEATYEQYF
v_call: TRBV6-6; clone_size: NA; j_call: TRBJ1-6; cdr3_aa: CASSYVTGDNSPLHF
v_call: TRBV6-1; clone_size: NA; j_call: TRBJ2-6; cdr3_aa: CASSLHSSGANVLTF
v_call: TRBV5-1; clone_size: NA; j_call: TRBJ2-5; cdr3_aa: CASSFPQEETQYF
v_call: TRBV19; clone_size: NA; j_call: TRBJ2-1; cdr3_aa: CASSSRGGSYNEQFF
v_call: TRBV6-6; clone_size: NA; j_call: TRBJ1-4; cdr3_aa: CASSSQGAGLVEKLFF
v_call: TRBV10-3; clone_size: NA; j_call: TRBJ1-2; cdr3_aa: CAITGLAGMTYTF
v_call: TRBV4-2; clone_size: NA; j_call: TRBJ2-7; cdr3_aa: CASSQDGTGGSYEQYF
v_call: TRBV5-1; clone_size: NA; j_call: TRBJ1-1; cdr3_aa: CASSLEVNTEAFF
v_call: TRBV5-6; clone_size: NA; j_call: TRBJ1-2; cdr3_aa: CASSFFSGNYGYTF
v_call: TRBV30; clone_size: NA; j_call: TRBJ2-1; cdr3_aa: CAWSYTRGNEQFF
v_call: TRBV5-1; clone_size: NA; j_call: TRBJ1-4; cdr3_aa: CASSLAVGTGREKLFF
v_call: TRBV9; clone_size: NA; j_call: TRBJ2-1; cdr3_aa: CASSVWGGSYNEQFF
v_call: TRBV5-6; clone_size: NA; j_call: TRBJ2-5; cdr3_aa: CASSRGPTEETQYF
v_call: TRBV14; clone_size: NA; j_call: TRBJ2-1; cdr3_aa: CASSLRLAGVGDEQFF
v_call: TRBV30; clone_size: NA; j_call: TRBJ1-1; cdr3_aa: CAWRQLGNTEAFF
v_call: TRBV5-6; clone_size: NA; j_call: TRBJ1-2; cdr3_aa: CASSLAQGLANGYTF